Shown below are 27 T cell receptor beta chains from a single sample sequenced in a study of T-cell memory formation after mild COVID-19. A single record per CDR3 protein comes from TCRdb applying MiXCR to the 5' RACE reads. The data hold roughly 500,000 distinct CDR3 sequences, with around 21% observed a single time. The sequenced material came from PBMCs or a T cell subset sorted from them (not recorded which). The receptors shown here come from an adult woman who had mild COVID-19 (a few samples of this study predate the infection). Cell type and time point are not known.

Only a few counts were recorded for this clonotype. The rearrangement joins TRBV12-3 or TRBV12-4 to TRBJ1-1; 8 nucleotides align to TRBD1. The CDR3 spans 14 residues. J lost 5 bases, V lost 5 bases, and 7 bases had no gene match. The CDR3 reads CASSRYQGATEAFF. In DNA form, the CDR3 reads TGTGCCAGCAGTCGGTACCAGGGGGCGACTGAAGCTTTCTTT.

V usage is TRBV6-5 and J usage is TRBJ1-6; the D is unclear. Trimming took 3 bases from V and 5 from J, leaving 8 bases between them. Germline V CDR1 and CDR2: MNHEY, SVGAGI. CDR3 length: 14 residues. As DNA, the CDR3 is TGTGCCAGCAGTTATGGGGAAGATAATTCACCCCTCCACTTT. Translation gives CASSYGEDNSPLHF.

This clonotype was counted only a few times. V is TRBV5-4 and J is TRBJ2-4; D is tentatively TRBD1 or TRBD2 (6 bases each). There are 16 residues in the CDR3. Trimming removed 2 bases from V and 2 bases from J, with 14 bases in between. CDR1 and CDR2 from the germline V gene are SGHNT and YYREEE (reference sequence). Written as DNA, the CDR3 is TGTGCCAGCAGCTTTGGGGGGCGAGGTTCCAAAAACATTCAGTACTTC. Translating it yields CASSFGGRGSKNIQYF.

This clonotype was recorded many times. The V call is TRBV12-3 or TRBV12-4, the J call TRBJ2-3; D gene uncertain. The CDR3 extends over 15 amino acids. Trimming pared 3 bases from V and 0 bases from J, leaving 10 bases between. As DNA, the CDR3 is TGTGCCAGCAGTTTGGAAGCCCTTAGCACAGATACGCAGTATTTT. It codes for CASSLEALSTDTQYF.

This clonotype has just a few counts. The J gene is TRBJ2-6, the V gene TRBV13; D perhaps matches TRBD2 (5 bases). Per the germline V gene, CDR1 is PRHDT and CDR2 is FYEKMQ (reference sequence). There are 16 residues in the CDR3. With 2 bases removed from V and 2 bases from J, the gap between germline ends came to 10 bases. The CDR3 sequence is CASSLSGLTGANVLTF. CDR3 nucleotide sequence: TGTGCCAGCAGCTTAAGCGGTTTAACTGGGGCCAACGTCCTGACTTTC.

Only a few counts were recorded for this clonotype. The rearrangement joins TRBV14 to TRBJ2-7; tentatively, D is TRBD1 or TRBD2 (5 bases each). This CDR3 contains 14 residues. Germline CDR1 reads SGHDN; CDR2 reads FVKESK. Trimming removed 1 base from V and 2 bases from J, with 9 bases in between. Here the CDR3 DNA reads TGTGCCAGCAGCCAAGGGCCGGGGCCCTACGAGCAGTACTTC. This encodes CASSQGPGPYEQYF. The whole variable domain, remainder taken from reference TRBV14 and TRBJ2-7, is EAGVTQFPSHSVIEKGQTVTLRCDPISGHDNLYWYRRVMGKEIKFLLHFVKESKQDESGMPNNRFLAERTGGTYSTLKVQPAELEDSGVYFCASSQGPGPYEQYFGPGTRLTVT.

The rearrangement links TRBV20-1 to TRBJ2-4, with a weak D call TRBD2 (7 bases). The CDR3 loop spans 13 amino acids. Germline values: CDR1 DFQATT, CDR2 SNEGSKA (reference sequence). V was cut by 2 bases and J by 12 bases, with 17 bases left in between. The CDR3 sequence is CSARKGGQASQYF. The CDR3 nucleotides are TGCAGTGCTAGAAAGGGGGGGCAAGCGTCTCAGTACTTC.

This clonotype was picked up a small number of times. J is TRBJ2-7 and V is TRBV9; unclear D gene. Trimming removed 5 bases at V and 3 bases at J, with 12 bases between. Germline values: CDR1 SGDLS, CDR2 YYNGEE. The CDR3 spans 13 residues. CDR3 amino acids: CASSAGPNYEQYF. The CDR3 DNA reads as TGTGCCAGCAGTGCTGGACCGAACTACGAGCAGTACTTC. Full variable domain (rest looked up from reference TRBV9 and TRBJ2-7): DSGVTQTPKHLITATGQRVTLRCSPRSGDLSVYWYQQSLDQGLQFLIQYYNGEERAKGNILERFSAQQFPDLHSELNLSSLELGDSALYFCASSAGPNYEQYFGPGTRLTVT.

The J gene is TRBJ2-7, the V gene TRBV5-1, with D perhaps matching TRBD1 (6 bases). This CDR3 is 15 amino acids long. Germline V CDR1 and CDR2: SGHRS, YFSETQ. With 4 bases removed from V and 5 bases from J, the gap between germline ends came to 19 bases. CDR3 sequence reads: CASSPDWQGSHEQYF. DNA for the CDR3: TGCGCCAGCAGCCCAGACTGGCAGGGGAGTCACGAGCAGTACTTC. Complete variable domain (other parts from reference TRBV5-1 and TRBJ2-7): KAGVTQTPRYLIKTRGQQVTLSCSPISGHRSVSWYQQTPGQGLQFLFEYFSETQRNKGNFPGRFSGRQFSNSRSEMNVSTLELGDSALYLCASSPDWQGSHEQYFGPGTRLTVT.

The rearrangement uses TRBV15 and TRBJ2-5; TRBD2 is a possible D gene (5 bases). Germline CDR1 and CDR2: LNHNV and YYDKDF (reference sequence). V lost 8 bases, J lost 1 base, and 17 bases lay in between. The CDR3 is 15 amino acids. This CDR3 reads CATSKLGITQETQYF. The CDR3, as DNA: TGTGCCACCTCCAAACTAGGGATCACCCAAGAGACCCAGTACTTC.

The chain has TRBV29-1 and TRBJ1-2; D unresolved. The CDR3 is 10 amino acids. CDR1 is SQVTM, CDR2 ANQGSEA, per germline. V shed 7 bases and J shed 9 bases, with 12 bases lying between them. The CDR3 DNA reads TGCAGCGCCGCGTCGACTAGCTACACCTTC. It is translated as CSAASTSYTF.

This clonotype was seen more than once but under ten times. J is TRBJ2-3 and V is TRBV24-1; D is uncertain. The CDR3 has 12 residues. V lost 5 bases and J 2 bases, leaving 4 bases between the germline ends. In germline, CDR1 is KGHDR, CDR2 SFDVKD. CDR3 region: CATSGNTDTQYF. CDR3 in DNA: TGTGCCACCAGTGGAAACACAGATACGCAGTATTTT.

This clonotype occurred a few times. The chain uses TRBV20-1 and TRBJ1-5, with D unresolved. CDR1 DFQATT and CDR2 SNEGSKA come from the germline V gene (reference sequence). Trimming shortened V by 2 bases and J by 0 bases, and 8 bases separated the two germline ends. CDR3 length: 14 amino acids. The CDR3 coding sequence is TGCAGTGCTAGAAACCGGGTTAGCAATCAGCCCCAGCATTTT. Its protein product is CSARNRVSNQPQHF.

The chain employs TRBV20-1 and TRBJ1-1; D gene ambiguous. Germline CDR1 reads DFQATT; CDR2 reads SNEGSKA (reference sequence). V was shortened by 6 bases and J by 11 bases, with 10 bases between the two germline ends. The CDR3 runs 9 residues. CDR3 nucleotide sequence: TGCAGTGCGGCAACATGGGCTTTCTTT. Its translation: CSAATWAFF.

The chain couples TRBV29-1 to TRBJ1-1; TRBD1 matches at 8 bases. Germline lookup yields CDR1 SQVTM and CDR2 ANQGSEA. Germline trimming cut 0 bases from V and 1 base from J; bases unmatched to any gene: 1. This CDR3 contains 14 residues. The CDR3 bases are TGCAGCGTTGAAGACGACAGGGGGAACACTGAAGCTTTCTTT. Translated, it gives CSVEDDRGNTEAFF. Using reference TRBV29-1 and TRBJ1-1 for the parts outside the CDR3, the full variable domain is SAVISQKPSRDICQRGTSLTIQCQVDSQVTMMFWYRQQPGQSLTLIATANQGSEATYESGFVIDKFPISRPNLTFSTLTVSNMSPEDSSIYLCSVEDDRGNTEAFFGQGTRLTVV.

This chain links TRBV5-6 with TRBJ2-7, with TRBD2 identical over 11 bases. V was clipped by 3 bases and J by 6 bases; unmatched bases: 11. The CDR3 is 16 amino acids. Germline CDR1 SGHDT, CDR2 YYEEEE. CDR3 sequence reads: CASSYRGLAAPGEQYF. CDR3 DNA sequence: TGTGCCAGCAGCTACCGGGGACTAGCGGCCCCAGGCGAGCAGTACTTC.

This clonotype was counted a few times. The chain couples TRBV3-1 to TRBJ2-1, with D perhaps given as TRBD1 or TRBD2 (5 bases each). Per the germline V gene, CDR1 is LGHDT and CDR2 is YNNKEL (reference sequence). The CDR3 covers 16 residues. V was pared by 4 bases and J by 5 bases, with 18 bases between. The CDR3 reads CASSPRRDPGNNEQFF. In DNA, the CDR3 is TGTGCCAGCAGCCCCAGACGGGACCCGGGGAACAATGAGCAGTTCTTC.

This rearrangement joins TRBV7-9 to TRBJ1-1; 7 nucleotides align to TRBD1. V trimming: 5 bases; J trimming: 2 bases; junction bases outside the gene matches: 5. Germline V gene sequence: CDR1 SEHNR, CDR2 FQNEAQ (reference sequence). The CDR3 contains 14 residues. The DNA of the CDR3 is TGTGCCAGCAGCACCGGGACAGACAACACTGAAGCTTTCTTT. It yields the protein CASSTGTDNTEAFF. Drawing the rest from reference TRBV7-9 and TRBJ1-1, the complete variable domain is DTGVSQNPRHKITKRGQNVTFRCDPISEHNRLYWYRQTLGQGPEFLTYFQNEAQLEKSRLLSDRFSAERPKGSFSTLEIQRTEQGDSAMYLCASSTGTDNTEAFFGQGTRLTVV.

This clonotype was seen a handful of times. The DNA of the CDR3 is TGTGCCAGCAGCGCCAGCGGTGCGGCCACCGGGGAGCTGTTTTTT. Protein: CASSASGAATGELFF. This sequence joins TRBV9 and TRBJ2-2, with a tentative D call TRBD2 (5 bases). The CDR3 has 15 amino acids. V was cut by 3 bases and J by 4 bases, with 13 bases left in between. Germline V gives CDR1 SGDLS, CDR2 YYNGEE.

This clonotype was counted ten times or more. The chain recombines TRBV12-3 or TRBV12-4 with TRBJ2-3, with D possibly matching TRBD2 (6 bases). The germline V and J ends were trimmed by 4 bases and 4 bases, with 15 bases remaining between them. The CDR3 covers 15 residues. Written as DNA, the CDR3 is TGTGCCAGCAGTTCCTACATGGGGGGTGCAGATACGCAGTATTTT. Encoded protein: CASSSYMGGADTQYF.

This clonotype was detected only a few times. The CDR3 DNA reads TGTGCCAGCAGCCGAGGTACTAGCGGGAAAAACGAGCAGTACTTC. It translates to CASSRGTSGKNEQYF. The gene calls are TRBV7-2 and TRBJ2-7, with 10 bases identical to TRBD2. V was pared by 5 bases and J by 5 bases, with 9 bases of the junction left unmatched. The CDR3 consists of 15 residues. Germline CDR1 SGHTA, CDR2 FQGNSA.

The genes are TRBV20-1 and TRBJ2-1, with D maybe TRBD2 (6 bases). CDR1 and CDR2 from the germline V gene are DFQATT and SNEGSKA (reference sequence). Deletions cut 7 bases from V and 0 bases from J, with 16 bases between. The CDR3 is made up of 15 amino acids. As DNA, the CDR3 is TGCAGTGTGACCACTAGCAGCAGCTCCTACAATGAGCAGTTCTTC. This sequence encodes CSVTTSSSSYNEQFF.

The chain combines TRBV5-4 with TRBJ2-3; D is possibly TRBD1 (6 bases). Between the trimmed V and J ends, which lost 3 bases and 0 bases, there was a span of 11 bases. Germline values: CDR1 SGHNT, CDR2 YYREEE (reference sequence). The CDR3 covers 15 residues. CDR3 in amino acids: CASSSRQESTDTQYF. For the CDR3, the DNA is TGTGCCAGCAGCTCACGACAGGAAAGCACAGATACGCAGTATTTT.

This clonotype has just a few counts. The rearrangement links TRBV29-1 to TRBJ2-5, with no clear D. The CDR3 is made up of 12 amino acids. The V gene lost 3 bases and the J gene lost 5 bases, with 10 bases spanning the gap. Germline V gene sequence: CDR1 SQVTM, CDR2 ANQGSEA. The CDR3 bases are TGCAGCGTTGAGCTGCGGTCGGAGACCCAGTACTTC. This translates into CSVELRSETQYF. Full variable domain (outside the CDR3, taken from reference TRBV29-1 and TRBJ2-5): SAVISQKPSRDICQRGTSLTIQCQVDSQVTMMFWYRQQPGQSLTLIATANQGSEATYESGFVIDKFPISRPNLTFSTLTVSNMSPEDSSIYLCSVELRSETQYFGPGTRLLVL.

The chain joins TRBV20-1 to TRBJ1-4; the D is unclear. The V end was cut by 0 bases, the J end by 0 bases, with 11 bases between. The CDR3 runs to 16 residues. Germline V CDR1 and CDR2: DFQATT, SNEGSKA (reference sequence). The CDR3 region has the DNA TGCAGTGCTAGAGATACCAAGACTGCAACTAATGAAAAACTGTTTTTT. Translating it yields CSARDTKTATNEKLFF.

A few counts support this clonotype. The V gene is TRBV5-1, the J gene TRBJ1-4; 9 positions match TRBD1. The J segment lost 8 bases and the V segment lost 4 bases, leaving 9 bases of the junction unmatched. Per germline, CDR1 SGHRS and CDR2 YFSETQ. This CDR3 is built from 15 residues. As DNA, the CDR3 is TGCGCCAGCAGCGTCAAACAGGGGGCGGGGGAAAAACTGTTTTTT. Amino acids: CASSVKQGAGEKLFF.

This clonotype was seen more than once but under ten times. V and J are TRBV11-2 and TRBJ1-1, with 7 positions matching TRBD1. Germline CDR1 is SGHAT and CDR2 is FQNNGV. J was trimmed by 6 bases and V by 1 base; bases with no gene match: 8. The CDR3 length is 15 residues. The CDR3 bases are TGTGCCAGCAGCTTAGGCCCTCTTGGGACAGCTGAAGCTTTCTTT. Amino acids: CASSLGPLGTAEAFF.